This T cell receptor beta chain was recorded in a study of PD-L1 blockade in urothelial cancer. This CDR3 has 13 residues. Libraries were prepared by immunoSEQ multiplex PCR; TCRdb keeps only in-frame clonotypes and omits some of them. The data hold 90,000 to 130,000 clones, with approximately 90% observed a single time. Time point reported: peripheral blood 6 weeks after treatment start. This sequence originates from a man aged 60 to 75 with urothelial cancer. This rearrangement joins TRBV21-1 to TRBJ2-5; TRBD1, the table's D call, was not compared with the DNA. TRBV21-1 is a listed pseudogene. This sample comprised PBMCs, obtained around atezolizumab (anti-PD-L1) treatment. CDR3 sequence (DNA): TGTGCCACGGAAAATAGGGGTGAAGAGACCCAGTACTTC. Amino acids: CATENRGEETQYF.